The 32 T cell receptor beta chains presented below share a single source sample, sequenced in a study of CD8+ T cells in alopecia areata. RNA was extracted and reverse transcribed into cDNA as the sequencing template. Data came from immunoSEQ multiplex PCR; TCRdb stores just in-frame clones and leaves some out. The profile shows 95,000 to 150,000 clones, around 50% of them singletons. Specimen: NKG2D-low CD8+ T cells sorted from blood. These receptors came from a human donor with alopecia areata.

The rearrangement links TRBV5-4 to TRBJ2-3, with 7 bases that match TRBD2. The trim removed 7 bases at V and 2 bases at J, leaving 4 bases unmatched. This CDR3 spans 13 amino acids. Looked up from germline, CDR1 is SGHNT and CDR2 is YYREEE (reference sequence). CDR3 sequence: CASHGGTTDTQYF. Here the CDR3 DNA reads TGTGCCAGCCACGGGGGGACCACAGATACGCAGTATTTT.

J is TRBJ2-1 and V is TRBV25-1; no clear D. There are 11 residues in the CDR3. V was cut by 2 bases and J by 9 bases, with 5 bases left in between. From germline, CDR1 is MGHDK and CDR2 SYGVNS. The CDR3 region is CASSEVIEQFF. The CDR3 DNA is TGTGCCAGCAGTGAAGTTATTGAGCAGTTCTTC.

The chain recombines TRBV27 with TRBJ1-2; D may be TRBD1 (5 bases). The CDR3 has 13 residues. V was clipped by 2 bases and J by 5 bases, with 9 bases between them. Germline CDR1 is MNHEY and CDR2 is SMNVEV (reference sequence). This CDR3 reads CASSLRGTYGYTF. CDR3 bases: TGTGCCAGCAGTTTACGGGGGACTTATGGCTACACCTTC.

The CDR3 spells CSAAGTGGINEQFF. CDR3 sequence (DNA): TGCAGCGCCGCCGGGACAGGAGGCATCAATGAGCAGTTCTTC. This chain links TRBV29-1 with TRBJ2-1; 8 bases match TRBD1. V lost 7 bases, J lost 6 bases, and 11 bases stayed unmatched. Germline V gene data show CDR1 as SQVTM and CDR2 as ANQGSEA. The CDR3 spans 14 residues.

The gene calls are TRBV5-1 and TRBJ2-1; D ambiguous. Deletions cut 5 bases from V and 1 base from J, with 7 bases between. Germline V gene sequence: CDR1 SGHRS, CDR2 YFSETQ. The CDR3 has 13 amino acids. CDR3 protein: CASSMRSYNEQFF. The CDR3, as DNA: TGCGCCAGCAGTATGAGATCCTACAATGAGCAGTTCTTC. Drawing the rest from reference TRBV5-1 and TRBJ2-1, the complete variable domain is KAGVTQTPRYLIKTRGQQVTLSCSPISGHRSVSWYQQTPGQGLQFLFEYFSETQRNKGNFPGRFSGRQFSNSRSEMNVSTLELGDSALYLCASSMRSYNEQFFGPGTRLTVL.

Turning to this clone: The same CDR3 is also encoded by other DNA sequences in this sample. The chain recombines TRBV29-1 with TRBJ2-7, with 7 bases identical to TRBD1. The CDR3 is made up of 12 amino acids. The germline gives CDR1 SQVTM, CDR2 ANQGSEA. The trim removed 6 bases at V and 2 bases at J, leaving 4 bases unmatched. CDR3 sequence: CSVAGTAYEQYF. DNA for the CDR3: TGCAGCGTCGCCGGGACAGCCTACGAGCAGTACTTC.

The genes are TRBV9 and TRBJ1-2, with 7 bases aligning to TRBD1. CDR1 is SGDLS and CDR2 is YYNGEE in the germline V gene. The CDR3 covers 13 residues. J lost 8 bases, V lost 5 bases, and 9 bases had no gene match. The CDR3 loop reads CASRDRDSFGYTF. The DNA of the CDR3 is TGTGCCAGCAGAGACCGGGACAGTTTCGGCTACACCTTC.

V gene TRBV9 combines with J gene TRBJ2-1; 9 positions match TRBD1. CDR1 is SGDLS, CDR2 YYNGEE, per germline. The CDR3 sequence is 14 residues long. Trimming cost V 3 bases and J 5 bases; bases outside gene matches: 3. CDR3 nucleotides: TGTGCCAGCAGCGGGGACAGGGCCCACAATGAGCAGTTCTTC. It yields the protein CASSGDRAHNEQFF. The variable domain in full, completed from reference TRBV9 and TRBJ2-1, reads DSGVTQTPKHLITATGQRVTLRCSPRSGDLSVYWYQQSLDQGLQFLIQYYNGEERAKGNILERFSAQQFPDLHSELNLSSLELGDSALYFCASSGDRAHNEQFFGPGTRLTVL.

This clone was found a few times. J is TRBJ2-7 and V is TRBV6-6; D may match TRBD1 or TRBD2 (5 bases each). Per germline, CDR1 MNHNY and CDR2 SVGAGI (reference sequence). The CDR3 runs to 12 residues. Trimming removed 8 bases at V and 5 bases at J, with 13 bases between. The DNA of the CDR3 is TGTGCCAGCCCCGGGACGAAGAACGAGCAGTACTTC. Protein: CASPGTKNEQYF.

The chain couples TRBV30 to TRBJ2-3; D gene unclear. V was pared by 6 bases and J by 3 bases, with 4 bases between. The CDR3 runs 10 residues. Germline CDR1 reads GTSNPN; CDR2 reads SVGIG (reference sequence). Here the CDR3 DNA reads TGTGCCTGTGAGACAGATACGCAGTATTTT. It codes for CACETDTQYF.

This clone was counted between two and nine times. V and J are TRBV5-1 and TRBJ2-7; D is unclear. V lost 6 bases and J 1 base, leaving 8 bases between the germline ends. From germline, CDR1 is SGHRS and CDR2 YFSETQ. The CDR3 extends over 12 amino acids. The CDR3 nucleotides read TGCGCCAGCATCTCCGAATCCTACGAGCAGTACTTC. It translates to CASISESYEQYF.

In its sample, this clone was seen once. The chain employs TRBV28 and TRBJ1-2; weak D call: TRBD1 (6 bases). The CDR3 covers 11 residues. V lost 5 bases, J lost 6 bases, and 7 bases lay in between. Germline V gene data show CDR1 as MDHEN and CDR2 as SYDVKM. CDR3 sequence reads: CASSRGNGYTF. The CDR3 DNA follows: TGTGCCAGCAGTAGGGGGAATGGCTACACCTTC.

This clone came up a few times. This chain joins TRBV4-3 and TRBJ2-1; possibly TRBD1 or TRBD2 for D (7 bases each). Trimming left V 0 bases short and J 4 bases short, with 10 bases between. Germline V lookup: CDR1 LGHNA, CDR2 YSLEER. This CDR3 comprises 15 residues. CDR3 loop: CASSQDQGGYNEQFF. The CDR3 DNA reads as TGCGCCAGCAGCCAAGACCAGGGGGGGTACAATGAGCAGTTCTTC.

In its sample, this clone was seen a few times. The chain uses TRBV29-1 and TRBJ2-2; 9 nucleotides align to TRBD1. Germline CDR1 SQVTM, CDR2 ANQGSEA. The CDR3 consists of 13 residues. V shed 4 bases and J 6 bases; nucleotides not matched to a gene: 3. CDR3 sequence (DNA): TGCAGCGTTGCACAGGGGGCGCCCGGGGAGCTGTTTTTT. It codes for CSVAQGAPGELFF.

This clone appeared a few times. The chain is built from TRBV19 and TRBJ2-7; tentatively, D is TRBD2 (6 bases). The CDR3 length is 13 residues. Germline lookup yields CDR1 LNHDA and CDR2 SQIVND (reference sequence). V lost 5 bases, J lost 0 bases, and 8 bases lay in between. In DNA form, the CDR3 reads TGTGCCAGTAGTCCGGGGGACTCCTACGAGCAGTACTTC. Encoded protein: CASSPGDSYEQYF.

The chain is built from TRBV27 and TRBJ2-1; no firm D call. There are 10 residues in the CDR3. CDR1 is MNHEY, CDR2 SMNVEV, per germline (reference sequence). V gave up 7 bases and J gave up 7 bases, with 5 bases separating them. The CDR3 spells CASIGNEQFF. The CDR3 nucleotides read TGTGCCAGCATTGGTAATGAGCAGTTCTTC.

CDR3: CARGTIPGELFF. The CDR3 coding sequence is TGTGCCAGAGGGACAATACCCGGGGAGCTGTTTTTT. The chain couples TRBV7-9 to TRBJ2-2, with D possibly being TRBD1 (6 bases). Trimming removed 9 bases at V and 6 bases at J, with 11 bases between. Looked up from germline, CDR1 is SEHNR and CDR2 is FQNEAQ (reference sequence). This CDR3 has 12 amino acids.

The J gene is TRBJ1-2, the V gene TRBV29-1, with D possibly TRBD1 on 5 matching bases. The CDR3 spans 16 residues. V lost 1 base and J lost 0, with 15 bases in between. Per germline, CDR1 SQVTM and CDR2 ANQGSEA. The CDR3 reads CSVEGGTDYANYGYTF. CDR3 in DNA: TGCAGCGTTGAAGGAGGGACCGACTACGCTAACTATGGCTACACCTTC.

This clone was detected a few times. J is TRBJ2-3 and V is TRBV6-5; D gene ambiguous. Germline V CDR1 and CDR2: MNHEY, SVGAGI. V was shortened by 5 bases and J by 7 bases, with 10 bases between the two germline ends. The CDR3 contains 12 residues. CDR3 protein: CASSGPDYTQYF. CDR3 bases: TGTGCCAGCAGTGGGCCAGACTATACGCAGTATTTT.

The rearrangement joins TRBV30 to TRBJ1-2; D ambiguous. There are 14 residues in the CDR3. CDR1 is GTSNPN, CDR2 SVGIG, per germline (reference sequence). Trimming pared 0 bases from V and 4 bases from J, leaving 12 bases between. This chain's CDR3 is CAWSVQEGFYGYTF. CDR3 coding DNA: TGTGCCTGGAGTGTACAAGAGGGTTTCTATGGCTACACCTTC.

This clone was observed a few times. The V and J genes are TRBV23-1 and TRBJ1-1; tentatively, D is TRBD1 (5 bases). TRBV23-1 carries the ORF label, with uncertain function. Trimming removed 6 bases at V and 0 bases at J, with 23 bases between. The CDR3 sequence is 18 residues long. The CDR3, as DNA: TGCGCCAGCAGCACCAATGAAACGGGGCTGATCGTGAACACTGAAGCTTTCTTT. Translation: CASSTNETGLIVNTEAFF.

CDR3 protein: CASSQNYEQYF. CDR3 bases: TGTGCCAGCAGTCAAAACTACGAGCAGTACTTC. The chain recombines TRBV28 with TRBJ2-7; D ambiguous. CDR3 length: 11 residues. CDR1 MDHEN and CDR2 SYDVKM come from the germline V gene. V was pared by 5 bases and J by 3 bases, with 5 bases between.

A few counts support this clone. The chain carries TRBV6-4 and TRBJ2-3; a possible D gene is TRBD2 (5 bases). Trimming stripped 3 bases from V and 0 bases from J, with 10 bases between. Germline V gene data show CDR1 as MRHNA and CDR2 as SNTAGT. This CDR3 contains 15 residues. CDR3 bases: TGTGCCAGCAGTGAGGGCGGACTTAGCACAGATACGCAGTATTTT. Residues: CASSEGGLSTDTQYF.

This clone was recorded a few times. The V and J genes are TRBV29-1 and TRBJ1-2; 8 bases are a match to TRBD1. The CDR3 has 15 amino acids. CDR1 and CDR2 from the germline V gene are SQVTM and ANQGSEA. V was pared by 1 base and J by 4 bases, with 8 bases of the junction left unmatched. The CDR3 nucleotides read TGCAGCGTTGAAGCCTTCCACAGGGGGAGCTATGGCTACACCTTC. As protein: CSVEAFHRGSYGYTF. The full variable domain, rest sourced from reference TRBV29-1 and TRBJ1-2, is SAVISQKPSRDICQRGTSLTIQCQVDSQVTMMFWYRQQPGQSLTLIATANQGSEATYESGFVIDKFPISRPNLTFSTLTVSNMSPEDSSIYLCSVEAFHRGSYGYTFGSGTRLTVV.

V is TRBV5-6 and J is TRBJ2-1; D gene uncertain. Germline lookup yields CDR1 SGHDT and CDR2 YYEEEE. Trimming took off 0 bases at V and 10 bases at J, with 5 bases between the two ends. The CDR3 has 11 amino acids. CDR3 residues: CASSLDPEQFF. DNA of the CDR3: TGTGCCAGCAGCTTGGATCCGGAGCAGTTCTTC.

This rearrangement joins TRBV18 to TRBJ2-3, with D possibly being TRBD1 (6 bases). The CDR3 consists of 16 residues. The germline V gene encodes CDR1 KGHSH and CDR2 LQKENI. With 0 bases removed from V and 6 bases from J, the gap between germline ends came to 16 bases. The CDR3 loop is CASSPPDSGVLDTQYF. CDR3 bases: TGTGCCAGCTCACCACCGGACAGTGGGGTGTTGGATACGCAGTATTTT.

This chain's CDR3 is CASSQDLGQQYF. The CDR3 bases are TGCGCCAGCAGCCAAGATCTGGGACAGCAGTACTTC. This sequence joins TRBV4-1 and TRBJ2-7; D assignment may be TRBD1 or TRBD2 (5 bases each). V lost 0 bases and J 8 bases, leaving 8 bases between the germline ends. Germline CDR1 MGHRA, CDR2 YSYEKL. The CDR3 runs 12 residues.

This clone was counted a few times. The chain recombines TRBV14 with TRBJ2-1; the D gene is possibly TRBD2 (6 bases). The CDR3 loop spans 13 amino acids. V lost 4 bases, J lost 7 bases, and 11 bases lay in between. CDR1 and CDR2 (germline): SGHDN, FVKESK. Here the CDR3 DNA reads TGTGCCAGCAGCCCCACTAGCCGGAATGAGCAGTTCTTC. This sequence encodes CASSPTSRNEQFF.

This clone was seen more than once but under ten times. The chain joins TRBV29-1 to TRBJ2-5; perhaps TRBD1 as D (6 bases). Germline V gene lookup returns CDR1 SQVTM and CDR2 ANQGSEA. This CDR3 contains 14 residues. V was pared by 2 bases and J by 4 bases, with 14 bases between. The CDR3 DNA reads TGCAGCGTTGAACCACAGGGTGGAGGAGAGACCCAGTACTTC. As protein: CSVEPQGGGETQYF. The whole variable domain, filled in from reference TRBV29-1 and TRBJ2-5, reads SAVISQKPSRDICQRGTSLTIQCQVDSQVTMMFWYRQQPGQSLTLIATANQGSEATYESGFVIDKFPISRPNLTFSTLTVSNMSPEDSSIYLCSVEPQGGGETQYFGPGTRLLVL.

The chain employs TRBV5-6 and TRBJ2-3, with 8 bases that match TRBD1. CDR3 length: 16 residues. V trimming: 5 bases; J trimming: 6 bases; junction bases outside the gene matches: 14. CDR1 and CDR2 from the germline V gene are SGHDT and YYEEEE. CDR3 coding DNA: TGTGCCAGCAGACTTTTTCAGGGGGCGCGTGCTGATACGCAGTATTTT. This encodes CASRLFQGARADTQYF.

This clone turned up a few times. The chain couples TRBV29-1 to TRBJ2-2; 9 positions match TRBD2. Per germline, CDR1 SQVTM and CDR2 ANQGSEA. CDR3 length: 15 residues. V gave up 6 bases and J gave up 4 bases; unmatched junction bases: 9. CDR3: CSVSLAGDVTGELFF. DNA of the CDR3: TGCAGCGTCTCTTTAGCGGGAGACGTCACCGGGGAGCTGTTTTTT.

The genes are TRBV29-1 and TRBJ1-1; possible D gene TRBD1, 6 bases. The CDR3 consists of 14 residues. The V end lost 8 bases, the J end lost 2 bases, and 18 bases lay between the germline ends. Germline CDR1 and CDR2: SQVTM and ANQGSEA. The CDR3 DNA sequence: TGCAGCCCATGGCGAGGAGGGGGAAACACTGAAGCTTTCTTT. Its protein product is CSPWRGGGNTEAFF. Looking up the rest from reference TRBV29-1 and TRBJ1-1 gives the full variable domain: SAVISQKPSRDICQRGTSLTIQCQVDSQVTMMFWYRQQPGQSLTLIATANQGSEATYESGFVIDKFPISRPNLTFSTLTVSNMSPEDSSIYLCSPWRGGGNTEAFFGQGTRLTVV.